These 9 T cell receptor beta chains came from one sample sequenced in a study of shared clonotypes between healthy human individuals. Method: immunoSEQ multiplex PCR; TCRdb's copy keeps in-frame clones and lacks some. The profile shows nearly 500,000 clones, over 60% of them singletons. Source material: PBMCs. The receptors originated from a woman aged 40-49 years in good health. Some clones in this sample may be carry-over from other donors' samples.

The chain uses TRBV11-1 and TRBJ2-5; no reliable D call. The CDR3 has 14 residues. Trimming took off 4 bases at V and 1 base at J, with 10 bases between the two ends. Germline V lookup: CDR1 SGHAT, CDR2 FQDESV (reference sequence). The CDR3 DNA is TGTGCCAGCAGCTACCGCAGGTTCCAAGAGACCCAGTACTTC. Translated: CASSYRRFQETQYF.

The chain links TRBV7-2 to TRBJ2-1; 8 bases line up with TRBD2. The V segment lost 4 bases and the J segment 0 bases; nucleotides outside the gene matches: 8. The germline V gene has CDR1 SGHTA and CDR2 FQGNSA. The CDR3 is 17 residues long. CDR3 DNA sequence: TGTGCCAGCAGCTACGGACTAGCTAGGAGCTCCTACAATGAGCAGTTCTTC. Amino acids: CASSYGLARSSYNEQFF.

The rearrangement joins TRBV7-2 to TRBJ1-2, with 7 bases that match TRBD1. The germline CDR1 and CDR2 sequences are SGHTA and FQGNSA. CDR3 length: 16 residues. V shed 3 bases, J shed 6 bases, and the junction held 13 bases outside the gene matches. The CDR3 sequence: CASSLNKDRAFHGYTF. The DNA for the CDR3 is TGTGCCAGCAGCTTGAACAAAGACAGGGCGTTCCATGGCTACACCTTC.

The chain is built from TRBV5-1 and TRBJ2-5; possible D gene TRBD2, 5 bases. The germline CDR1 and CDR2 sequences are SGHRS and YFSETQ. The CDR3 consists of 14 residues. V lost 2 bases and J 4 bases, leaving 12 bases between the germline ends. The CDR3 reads CASSFGLEGETQYF. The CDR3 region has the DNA TGCGCCAGCAGCTTCGGCCTAGAGGGAGAGACCCAGTACTTC.

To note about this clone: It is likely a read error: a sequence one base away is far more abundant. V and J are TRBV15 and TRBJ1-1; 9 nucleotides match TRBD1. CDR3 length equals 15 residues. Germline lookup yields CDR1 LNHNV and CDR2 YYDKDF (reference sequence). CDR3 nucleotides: TGTGCCGCCAGCAGAGGGACAGGGTATTTCACTGAAGCTTTCTTT. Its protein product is CAASRGTGYFTEAFF.

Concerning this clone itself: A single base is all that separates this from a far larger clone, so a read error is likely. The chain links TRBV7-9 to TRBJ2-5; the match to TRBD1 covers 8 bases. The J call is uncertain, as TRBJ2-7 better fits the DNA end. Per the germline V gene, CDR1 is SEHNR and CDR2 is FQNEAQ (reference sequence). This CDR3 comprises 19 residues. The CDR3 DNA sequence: TGTGCCGGCAGCTTAGCGGTGAGAACAGGGGGACTGGGGTCCTACGAGCAGTACTTC. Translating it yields CAGSLAVRTGGLGSYEQYF.

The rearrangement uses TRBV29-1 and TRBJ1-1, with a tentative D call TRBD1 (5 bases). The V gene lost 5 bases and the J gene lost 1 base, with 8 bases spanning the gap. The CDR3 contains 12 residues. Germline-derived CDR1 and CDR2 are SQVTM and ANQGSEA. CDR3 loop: CSVRRANTEAFF. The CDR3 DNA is TGCAGCGTTCGCAGGGCGAACACTGAAGCTTTCTTT. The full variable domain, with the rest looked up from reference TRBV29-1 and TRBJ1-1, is SAVISQKPSRDICQRGTSLTIQCQVDSQVTMMFWYRQQPGQSLTLIATANQGSEATYESGFVIDKFPISRPNLTFSTLTVSNMSPEDSSIYLCSVRRANTEAFFGQGTRLTVV.

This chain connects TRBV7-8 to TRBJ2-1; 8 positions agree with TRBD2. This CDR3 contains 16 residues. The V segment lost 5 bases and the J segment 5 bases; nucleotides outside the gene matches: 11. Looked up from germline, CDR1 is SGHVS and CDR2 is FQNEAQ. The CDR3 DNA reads TGTGCCAGCAGCGCCCCCGGGACTAGTCAGGACAATGAGCAGTTCTTC. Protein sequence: CASSAPGTSQDNEQFF.

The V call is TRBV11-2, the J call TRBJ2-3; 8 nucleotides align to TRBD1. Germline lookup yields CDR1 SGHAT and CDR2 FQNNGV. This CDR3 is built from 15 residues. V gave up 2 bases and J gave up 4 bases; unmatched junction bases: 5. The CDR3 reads CASSLPDRAPDTQYF. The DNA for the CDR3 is TGTGCCAGCAGCTTACCGGACAGGGCCCCAGATACGCAGTATTTT.